The 25 T cell receptor beta chains given below trace back to one sample, sequenced in a study of OX40 agonist ivuxolimab in advanced cancers. Using immunoSEQ multiplex PCR, the repertoire was profiled, and TCRdb retains in-frame clones only, with some absent. This table has about 42,000 clones, roughly 77% appearing once. The sample was CD4+ or CD8+ T cells sorted from blood, taken in a trial of the OX40 agonist ivuxolimab. These receptors were obtained from an adult with an advanced solid tumor such as melanoma, head and neck, liver or kidney cancer.

This chain joins TRBV21-1 and TRBJ1-5; the table's D call, TRBD1, was not checked against the DNA. TRBV21-1 is a known pseudogene. The CDR3 extends over 14 amino acids. The CDR3 sequence is CASKQGKNNQPQHF. The CDR3 DNA sequence: TGTGCCAGCAAACAGGGGAAGAACAATCAGCCCCAGCATTTT.

This clone has just a few counts. The chain recombines TRBV9 with TRBJ2-1, with D possibly matching TRBD2 (5 bases). The germline gives CDR1 SGDLS, CDR2 YYNGEE. V lost 0 bases and J lost 1, with 5 bases in between. CDR3 size: 14 residues. Written as DNA, the CDR3 is TGTGCCAGCAGCGTAGGCGGGTCCTACAATGAGCAGTTCTTC. Translated: CASSVGGSYNEQFF.

The sample holds a few counts of this clone. The sample has other DNA sequences that encode this CDR3 too. This chain connects TRBV30 to TRBJ1-3, with a tentative D call TRBD1 (5 bases). There are 13 residues in the CDR3. V was clipped by 0 bases and J by 5 bases, with 8 bases between them. Germline assignment: CDR1 GTSNPN and CDR2 SVGIG (reference sequence). The CDR3 DNA sequence: TGTGCCTGGAGTGTATCAGGGAGAAACACCATATATTTT. Amino acid sequence: CAWSVSGRNTIYF.

The CDR3 nucleotides read TGCAGCGTTGTAAGAGCGGGGGTTGATACGCAGTATTTT. It specifies CSVVRAGVDTQYF. The chain couples TRBV29-1 to TRBJ2-3; 8 positions match TRBD2. CDR3 length: 13 amino acids. Per germline, CDR1 SQVTM and CDR2 ANQGSEA. J gave up 6 bases and V 4 bases, and 6 bases lay outside the gene matches.

The chain has TRBV28 and TRBJ2-7, with 7 bases fitting TRBD2. V dropped 7 bases and J dropped 4; count of bases not matched to a gene: 10. Germline V gives CDR1 MDHEN, CDR2 SYDVKM. The CDR3 contains 14 residues. The DNA for the CDR3 is TGTGCCAGCATTCCCGGGGGGACCGGATACGAGCAGTACTTC. Translation gives CASIPGGTGYEQYF.

The genes are TRBV28 and TRBJ2-1; 8 nucleotides match TRBD2. The CDR3 length is 12 residues. V trimming: 11 bases; J trimming: 4 bases; junction bases outside the gene matches: 4. Germline CDR1 reads MDHEN; CDR2 reads SYDVKM. CDR3 loop: CAGGTSYNEQFF. The CDR3 DNA reads as TGTGCCGGAGGGACTAGTTACAATGAGCAGTTCTTC.

V usage is TRBV19 and J usage is TRBJ2-3; D is ambiguous. Trimming left V 7 bases short and J 0 bases short, with 11 bases between. Looked up from germline, CDR1 is LNHDA and CDR2 is SQIVND (reference sequence). The CDR3 contains 14 residues. CDR3 in DNA: TGTGCCAGTATGAGGAGATTTAGCACAGATACGCAGTATTTT. Translated: CASMRRFSTDTQYF.

The chain couples TRBV18 to TRBJ1-4, with D tentatively TRBD1 (6 bases). V lost 4 bases, J lost 7 bases, and 16 bases lay in between. CDR1 KGHSH and CDR2 LQKENI come from the germline V gene. The CDR3 has 15 amino acids. CDR3 region: CASSRNRDVGEKLFF. CDR3 DNA sequence: TGTGCCAGCTCACGGAACAGGGATGTTGGTGAAAAACTGTTTTTT.

About this clone: This sample also contains other DNA sequences that code for the same CDR3. The chain carries TRBV11-3 and TRBJ1-3; a possible D gene is TRBD1 (5 bases). The V gene lost 6 bases and the J gene lost 4 bases, with 7 bases spanning the gap. The CDR3 consists of 12 residues. CDR1 is SGHNT, CDR2 YENEEA, per germline. The CDR3 spells CASSQGGNTIYF. Here the CDR3 DNA reads TGTGCCAGCAGTCAGGGAGGAAACACCATATATTTT.

J is TRBJ1-2 and V is TRBV19; 9 bases are shared with TRBD1. Germline CDR1 reads LNHDA; CDR2 reads SQIVND (reference sequence). The CDR3 contains 13 residues. V gave up 3 bases and J gave up 8 bases; unmatched junction bases: 4. CDR3 loop: CASSINRGLGYTF. The CDR3 DNA reads as TGTGCCAGTAGTATCAACAGGGGGCTCGGCTACACCTTC.

V and J are TRBV5-6 and TRBJ2-5, with unresolved D. Between the trimmed V and J ends, which lost 1 base and 1 base, there was a span of 8 bases. Germline lookup yields CDR1 SGHDT and CDR2 YYEEEE. The CDR3 contains 14 residues. The CDR3 DNA is TGTGCCAGCAGCTTGTTGTACACCCAAGAGACCCAGTACTTC. Protein: CASSLLYTQETQYF.

The rearrangement links TRBV16 to TRBJ2-7; 8 bases are shared with TRBD1. V shed 1 base and J 6 bases; nucleotides not matched to a gene: 8. The CDR3 runs to 15 residues. Germline V gene lookup returns CDR1 KGHSY and CDR2 FQNENV. The CDR3 coding sequence is TGTGCCAGCAGCCAATGGTGGACAGGGAGTGGCGAGCAGTACTTC. Its translation: CASSQWWTGSGEQYF.

This sequence joins TRBV11-3 and TRBJ1-1; TRBD1 matches 10 bases. The germline CDR1 and CDR2 sequences are SGHNT and YENEEA. CDR3 length equals 15 residues. The trim removed 3 bases at V and 3 bases at J, leaving 4 bases unmatched. The CDR3 DNA is TGTGCCAGCAGCTTCGCCGGGACAGGGGACACTGAAGCTTTCTTT. It yields the protein CASSFAGTGDTEAFF. Looking up the rest from reference TRBV11-3 and TRBJ1-1 gives the full variable domain: EAGVVQSPRYKIIEKKQPVAFWCNPISGHNTLYWYLQNLGQGPELLIRYENEEAVDDSQLPKDRFSAERLKGVDSTLKIQPAELGDSAVYLCASSFAGTGDTEAFFGQGTRLTVV.

The chain employs TRBV5-6 and TRBJ2-4, with TRBD1 identical over 7 bases. This CDR3 region has 15 residues. Looked up from germline, CDR1 is SGHDT and CDR2 is YYEEEE. Trimming cost V 3 bases and J 7 bases; bases outside gene matches: 10. The CDR3 bases are TGTGCCAGCAGCTCCCTACTCAGGGGGTTGAACATTCAGTACTTC. Its translation: CASSSLLRGLNIQYF.

The chain combines TRBV10-3 with TRBJ2-7; 11 bases map to TRBD2. There are 14 residues in the CDR3. The trim removed 10 bases at V and 4 bases at J, leaving 9 bases unmatched. CDR1 ENHRY and CDR2 SYGVKD come from the germline V gene. CDR3 loop: CASATSGNLYEQYF. The CDR3 DNA follows: TGTGCCAGCGCGACTAGCGGGAATCTTTACGAGCAGTACTTC.

This rearrangement joins TRBV4-1 to TRBJ2-7; a weak D match, TRBD1 (5 bases). The V gene's germline CDR1 is MGHRA and CDR2 YSYEKL. Deletions cut 1 base from V and 0 bases from J, with 10 bases between. CDR3 length equals 15 residues. The DNA for the CDR3 is TGCGCCAGCAGCCAAGTTCAGCAGGGCTCCTACGAGCAGTACTTC. It is translated as CASSQVQQGSYEQYF.

The J gene is TRBJ1-2, the V gene TRBV11-3, with TRBD1 matching 8 bases. The germline V gene has CDR1 SGHNT and CDR2 YENEEA. With 5 bases clipped from V and 0 bases from J, the junction kept 5 bases outside the gene matches. CDR3 size: 15 residues. The DNA for the CDR3 is TGTGCCAGCAGCCCGGGGACAGGCTCTAACTATGGCTACACCTTC. As protein: CASSPGTGSNYGYTF.

This rearrangement joins TRBV28 to TRBJ1-1; D not certain. Germline V gene sequence: CDR1 MDHEN, CDR2 SYDVKM. The V end lost 3 bases, the J end lost 3 bases, and 5 bases lay between the germline ends. The CDR3 spans 12 residues. DNA of the CDR3: TGTGCCAGCAGTTTCCCTCACACTGAAGCTTTCTTT. This gives the protein CASSFPHTEAFF.

This chain links TRBV27 with TRBJ1-5, with 8 bases aligning to TRBD1. The V segment lost 5 bases and the J segment 4 bases; nucleotides outside the gene matches: 7. The CDR3 sequence is 15 residues long. The germline CDR1 and CDR2 sequences are MNHEY and SMNVEV (reference sequence). The CDR3 spells CASSPIDRGNQPQHF. In DNA form, the CDR3 reads TGTGCCAGCAGTCCTATAGACAGGGGTAATCAGCCCCAGCATTTT.

The chain combines TRBV9 with TRBJ1-4; tentatively, D is TRBD1 (5 bases). CDR1 and CDR2 from the germline V gene are SGDLS and YYNGEE. V was clipped by 3 bases and J by 3 bases, with 12 bases between them. The CDR3 is 15 residues long. Written as DNA, the CDR3 is TGTGCCAGCAGCGGACCAGGGATGGCTAATGAAAAACTGTTTTTT. It translates to CASSGPGMANEKLFF.

This chain connects TRBV7-9 to TRBJ2-2; D possibly uses TRBD1 or TRBD2 (5 bases each). Trimming took 5 bases from V and 6 from J, leaving 10 bases between them. From germline, CDR1 is SEHNR and CDR2 FQNEAQ (reference sequence). The CDR3 contains 13 residues. The CDR3 sequence is CASSPEGSGELFF. The DNA for the CDR3 is TGTGCCAGCAGCCCCGAGGGGTCCGGGGAGCTGTTTTTT. The complete variable domain, with remaining parts taken from reference TRBV7-9 and TRBJ2-2, reads DTGVSQNPRHKITKRGQNVTFRCDPISEHNRLYWYRQTLGQGPEFLTYFQNEAQLEKSRLLSDRFSAERPKGSFSTLEIQRTEQGDSAMYLCASSPEGSGELFFGEGSRLTVL.

Comments on this clone: The same CDR3 arises from other DNA sequences in this sample as well. The gene calls are TRBV7-8 and TRBJ2-1; D call uncertain. Trimming shortened V by 1 base and J by 5 bases, and 6 bases separated the two germline ends. This CDR3 comprises 13 residues. The V gene's germline CDR1 is SGHVS and CDR2 FQNEAQ. The CDR3 reads CASSLGRNNEQFF. The CDR3 DNA is TGTGCCAGCAGCTTAGGCAGAAACAATGAGCAGTTCTTC.

The chain employs TRBV7-2 and TRBJ2-2, with D tentatively TRBD2 (5 bases). There are 14 residues in the CDR3. Trimming shortened V by 8 bases and J by 5 bases, and 15 bases separated the two germline ends. Germline V lookup: CDR1 SGHTA, CDR2 FQGNSA. CDR3 sequence: CASGLPGNTGELFF. CDR3 nucleotides: TGTGCCAGCGGACTCCCGGGGAATACCGGGGAGCTGTTTTTT. Full variable domain (rest looked up from reference TRBV7-2 and TRBJ2-2): GAGVSQSPSNKVTEKGKDVELRCDPISGHTALYWYRQSLGQGLEFLIYFQGNSAPDKSGLPSDRFSAERTGGSVSTLTIQRTQQEDSAVYLCASGLPGNTGELFFGEGSRLTVL.

This clone was seen only once. This rearrangement joins TRBV5-1 to TRBJ2-3; either TRBD1 or TRBD2 may supply D (5 bases each). The CDR3 totals 17 residues. With 3 bases removed from V and 2 bases from J, the gap between germline ends came to 19 bases. The germline V gene encodes CDR1 SGHRS and CDR2 YFSETQ. Written as DNA, the CDR3 is TGCGCCAGCAGCTCCCGGGACCGAAAGTTCTTCACAGATACGCAGTATTTT. Amino acid sequence: CASSSRDRKFFTDTQYF. Looking up the rest from reference TRBV5-1 and TRBJ2-3 gives the full variable domain: KAGVTQTPRYLIKTRGQQVTLSCSPISGHRSVSWYQQTPGQGLQFLFEYFSETQRNKGNFPGRFSGRQFSNSRSEMNVSTLELGDSALYLCASSSRDRKFFTDTQYFGPGTRLTVL.

The rearrangement uses TRBV18 and TRBJ1-5; maybe TRBD1 (5 bases). The CDR3 runs to 13 residues. The germline CDR1 and CDR2 sequences are KGHSH and LQKENI. V gave up 8 bases and J gave up 0 bases, with 8 bases separating them. The CDR3 reads CASRGDSNQPQHF. CDR3 DNA: TGTGCCAGCAGGGGAGATAGCAATCAGCCCCAGCATTTT.